These 19 T cell receptor beta chains originate from one sample sequenced in a study of PD-1 blockade in classical Hodgkin lymphoma. TCRdb keeps only in-frame clones here, not all; method: immunoSEQ multiplex PCR. This table holds some 26,000 clones, around 85% found once. Time point indicated: cycle 4 day 1 (C4D1), after more than 5 weeks of nivolumab. Every patient relapsed after autologous stem cell transplantation, and brentuximab vedotin exposure varied. Investigators isolated CD4+ T cells from thawed PBMCs through magnetic negative selection. The material was CD4+ T cells from blood, obtained before the fourth cycle of nivolumab. Every receptor here comes from a human donor with classical Hodgkin lymphoma.

The rearrangement joins TRBV23-1 to TRBJ2-3; maybe TRBD2 (5 bases). TRBV23-1 falls under the ORF class, with uncertain function. The length of the CDR3 is 14 residues. V was shortened by 4 bases and J by 1 base, with 9 bases between the two germline ends. This chain's CDR3 is CASSLERGTDTQYF. CDR3 DNA sequence: TGCGCCAGCAGTCTCGAGAGGGGCACAGATACGCAGTATTTT.

CDR3 coding DNA: TGTGCCACCCGGACAGACCCTTATAATTCACCCCTCCACTTT. This gives the protein CATRTDPYNSPLHF. This rearrangement joins TRBV19 to TRBJ1-6; D perhaps matches TRBD1 (6 bases). This CDR3 is 14 amino acids long. Deletions cut 10 bases from V and 4 bases from J, with 14 bases between. Germline assignment: CDR1 LNHDA and CDR2 SQIVND (reference sequence). Full variable domain (missing parts from reference TRBV19 and TRBJ1-6): DGGITQSPKYLFRKEGQNVTLSCEQNLNHDAMYWYRQDPGQGLRLIYYSQIVNDFQKGDIAEGYSVSREKKESFPLTVTSAQKNPTAFYLCATRTDPYNSPLHFGNGTRLTVT.

The DNA of the CDR3 is TGTGCCAGCAGCTTGGCTCTCTACAATGAGCAGTTCTTC. Residues: CASSLALYNEQFF. This chain connects TRBV5-5 to TRBJ2-1; D is uncertain. The CDR3 length is 13 residues. Trimming stripped 0 bases from V and 3 bases from J, with 4 bases between. Per the germline V gene, CDR1 is SGHKS and CDR2 is YYEKEE (reference sequence).

This rearrangement joins TRBV7-9 to TRBJ1-6; D gene uncertain. The CDR3 runs 14 residues. Germline lookup yields CDR1 SEHNR and CDR2 FQNEAQ (reference sequence). Trimming removed 10 bases from V and 9 bases from J, with 19 bases in between. The CDR3 bases are TGTGCCACTACAATTCGGGCCAGCAGTTCACCCCTCCACTTT. Protein sequence: CATTIRASSSPLHF.

This sequence joins TRBV11-2 and TRBJ2-5; D is unresolved. The CDR3 sequence is 12 residues long. CDR1 SGHAT and CDR2 FQNNGV come from the germline V gene. The V end was cut by 6 bases, the J end by 5 bases, with 10 bases between. The CDR3 DNA reads as TGTGCCAGCAGGTCTACCCAGGAGACCCAGTACTTC. Amino acids: CASRSTQETQYF.

The chain couples TRBV4-2 to TRBJ2-5; 7 nucleotides agree with TRBD2. The CDR3 has 15 residues. The ends lost 0 bases at V and 6 bases at J; junction bases unmatched: 7. Germline V gives CDR1 LGHNA, CDR2 YNFKEQ. The CDR3 nucleotides read TGTGCCAGCAGCCAAGATTGGAGCGGGGCAAAGACCCAGTACTTC. Residues: CASSQDWSGAKTQYF.

The V call is TRBV6-6, the J call TRBJ2-3, with D tentatively TRBD1 (5 bases). Trimming cost V 5 bases and J 3 bases, with 15 bases left between them. CDR3 length: 15 amino acids. Per the germline V gene, CDR1 is MNHNY and CDR2 is SVGAGI (reference sequence). The CDR3 sequence is CASSPPQGPTDTQYF. The CDR3 nucleotides read TGTGCCAGCAGTCCCCCCCAGGGTCCGACAGATACGCAGTATTTT.

This clone has just one count. In the same sample, other DNA sequences code for this CDR3. CDR3 DNA: TGCAGTGCCAGGGCAACCTACGAGCAGTACTTC. It is translated as CSARATYEQYF. The V gene is TRBV20-1, the J gene TRBJ2-7, with a tentative D call TRBD1 (5 bases). The germline V and J ends were trimmed by 6 bases and 2 bases, with 8 bases remaining between them. CDR3 length equals 11 residues. The germline gives CDR1 DFQATT, CDR2 SNEGSKA (reference sequence).

About this clone: Other DNA sequences within the sample encode an identical CDR3. J is TRBJ2-7 and V is TRBV5-4; 8 bases fit TRBD2. The J segment lost 0 bases and the V segment lost 4 bases, leaving 6 bases of the junction unmatched. The CDR3 runs 15 residues. Germline lookup yields CDR1 SGHNT and CDR2 YYREEE (reference sequence). Here the CDR3 DNA reads TGTGCCAGCAGCCCGCCAACTAGCGGCTCCTACGAGCAGTACTTC. Protein product: CASSPPTSGSYEQYF.

In this sample, this clone turned up once. This chain links TRBV11-3 with TRBJ2-3; 7 positions agree with TRBD2. V was clipped by 5 bases and J by 1 base; unmatched bases: 9. CDR1 and CDR2 from the germline V gene are SGHNT and YENEEA. The CDR3 length is 16 residues. CDR3: CASSPWGSGGTDTQYF. The CDR3 nucleotides read TGTGCCAGCAGCCCTTGGGGGAGCGGGGGCACAGATACGCAGTATTTT.

The chain carries TRBV28 and TRBJ2-7; 7 nucleotides match TRBD1. V dropped 5 bases and J dropped 3; count of bases not matched to a gene: 10. The CDR3 sequence is 15 residues long. Germline-derived CDR1 and CDR2 are MDHEN and SYDVKM. CDR3 protein: CASSERGRGSYEQYF. The CDR3 bases are TGTGCCAGCAGTGAAAGGGGGCGTGGGAGCTACGAGCAGTACTTC.

This clone was picked up one time. CDR3 loop: CSVETPGTRGEQYF. CDR3 in DNA: TGCAGCGTTGAGACCCCGGGGACTCGGGGCGAGCAGTACTTC. The chain employs TRBV29-1 and TRBJ2-7; D may be TRBD2 (6 bases). The CDR3 runs to 14 residues. Germline CDR1 and CDR2: SQVTM and ANQGSEA. V was pared by 3 bases and J by 6 bases, with 18 bases between.

In this sample, this clone turned up once. The chain uses TRBV27 and TRBJ2-2, with TRBD1 matching over 11 bases. The CDR3 spans 16 residues. V shed 4 bases and J 5 bases; nucleotides not matched to a gene: 6. The germline CDR1 and CDR2 sequences are MNHEY and SMNVEV (reference sequence). The CDR3 is CASSWGGQGATGELFF. CDR3 nucleotide sequence: TGTGCCAGCAGTTGGGGCGGACAGGGGGCTACCGGGGAGCTGTTTTTT.

This sequence joins TRBV4-2 and TRBJ2-7, with 7 bases identical to TRBD2. The CDR3 is 15 residues long. Germline V lookup: CDR1 LGHNA, CDR2 YNFKEQ. With 1 base clipped from V and 6 bases from J, the junction kept 9 bases outside the gene matches. CDR3 bases: TGTGCCAGCAGCCAAGTCGGGGGGACCCTCGGCGAGCAGTACTTC. Residues: CASSQVGGTLGEQYF.

This clone was counted between two and nine times. The chain employs TRBV5-1 and TRBJ1-1; D perhaps matches TRBD1 (6 bases). Germline values: CDR1 SGHRS, CDR2 YFSETQ. With 0 bases removed from V and 5 bases from J, the gap between germline ends came to 14 bases. The length of the CDR3 is 15 residues. The CDR3 bases are TGCGCCAGCAGCTTGGATGCAGGGGCCTTAACTGAAGCTTTCTTT. It specifies CASSLDAGALTEAFF.

The chain is built from TRBV9 and TRBJ1-5; no definite D call. V gave up 4 bases and J gave up 3 bases, with 11 bases separating them. Per germline, CDR1 SGDLS and CDR2 YYNGEE. This CDR3 has 14 amino acids. The CDR3 DNA reads as TGTGCCAGCAGCCCGACGGGAACCAATCAGCCCCAGCATTTT. Protein sequence: CASSPTGTNQPQHF.

The chain couples TRBV6-1 to TRBJ2-7, with D maybe TRBD1 (5 bases). V dropped 2 bases and J dropped 6 bases, with 14 bases sitting between them. CDR3 size: 14 residues. CDR1 MNHNS and CDR2 SASEGT come from the germline V gene. The CDR3 region is CASSESQGAVEQYF. Here the CDR3 DNA reads TGTGCCAGCAGTGAAAGCCAGGGCGCGGTCGAGCAGTACTTC.

The chain combines TRBV7-2 with TRBJ2-3; 7 nucleotides agree with TRBD1. Germline values: CDR1 SGHTA, CDR2 FQGNSA. The CDR3 sequence is 14 residues long. V lost 3 bases to trimming and J lost 6 bases; unmatched junction nucleotides: 6. In DNA form, the CDR3 reads TGTGCCAGCAGCTTCGGACAGGTTGTTGATACGCAGTATTTT. The encoded protein is CASSFGQVVDTQYF.

This clone is categorized as medium-sized (0.01 to 0.1%). The V gene is TRBV5-1, the J gene TRBJ1-1; 8 bases fit TRBD1. The trim removed 4 bases at V and 1 base at J, leaving 6 bases unmatched. Per germline, CDR1 SGHRS and CDR2 YFSETQ. CDR3 size: 15 residues. Here the CDR3 reads CASSMDRVGNTEAFF. The CDR3 DNA follows: TGCGCCAGCAGCATGGACAGGGTTGGGAACACTGAAGCTTTCTTT.